Reported below is one T cell receptor (beta chain). Its antigen remains unidentified. This record comes from a study of cytomegalovirus exposure and HLA in healthy donors. The study, taken as a whole, reports: After further analysis at a later stage, 16,951 TCR beta sequences were associated with HLA alleles at 0.05 false discovery rate. The authors judged a highly shared variant cluster likely a sequencing artifact.

The CDR3 is made up of 13 amino acids. V was cut by 6 bases and J by 4 bases, with 9 bases left in between. CDR1 and CDR2 (germline): LNHDA, SQIVND (reference sequence). It was with 60 Vbeta and 13 Jbeta primers that the PCR ran. Generated by immunoSEQ multiplex PCR, the TCRdb table keeps only in-frame clones and is missing some. The sample shows 170,000 or so clones, roughly four fifths of them seen only once. Sequencing used PBMCs. This chain uses TRBV19 with TRBJ2-2, with D possibly TRBD1 on 6 matching bases. The origin of this receptor is a young woman in good health and CMV-seronegative. CDR3 in amino acids: CASRLQGTGELFF. The CDR3 DNA reads as TGTGCCAGTAGATTACAGGGCACCGGGGAGCTGTTTTTT.